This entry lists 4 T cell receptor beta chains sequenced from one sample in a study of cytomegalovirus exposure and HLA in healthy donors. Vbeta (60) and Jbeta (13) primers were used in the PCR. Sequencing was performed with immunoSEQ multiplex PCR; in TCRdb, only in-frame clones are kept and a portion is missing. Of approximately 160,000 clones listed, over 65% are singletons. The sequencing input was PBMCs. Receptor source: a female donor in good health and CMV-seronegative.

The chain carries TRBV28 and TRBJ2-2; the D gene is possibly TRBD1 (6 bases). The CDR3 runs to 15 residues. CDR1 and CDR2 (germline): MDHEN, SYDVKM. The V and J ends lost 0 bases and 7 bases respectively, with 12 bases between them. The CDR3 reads CASSLWPGVHGELFF. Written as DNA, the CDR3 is TGTGCCAGCAGTTTATGGCCAGGGGTCCACGGGGAGCTGTTTTTT.

In DNA form, the CDR3 reads TGTGCCAGCAATACAGGGGGCGAGACCCAGTACTTC. Translation gives CASNTGGETQYF. The rearrangement joins TRBV2 to TRBJ2-5; TRBD1 matches 9 bases. Germline assignment: CDR1 SNHLY and CDR2 FYNNEI. V shed 7 bases, J shed 5 bases, and the junction held 2 bases outside the gene matches. The CDR3 totals 12 residues.

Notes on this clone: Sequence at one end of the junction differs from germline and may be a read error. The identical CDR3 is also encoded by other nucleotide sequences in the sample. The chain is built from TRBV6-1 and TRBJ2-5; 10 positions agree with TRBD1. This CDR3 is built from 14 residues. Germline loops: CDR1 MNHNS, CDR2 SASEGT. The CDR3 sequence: CATGDRGNLATQYF. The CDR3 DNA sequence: TGCGCCACTGGGGACAGGGGAAATTTAGCGACCCAGTACTTC.

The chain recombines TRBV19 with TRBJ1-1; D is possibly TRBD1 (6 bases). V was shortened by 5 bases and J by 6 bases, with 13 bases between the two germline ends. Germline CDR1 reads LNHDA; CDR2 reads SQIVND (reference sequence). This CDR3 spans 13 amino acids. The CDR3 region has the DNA TGTGCCAGTAGTTTCAGCAGGGGCCCTGAAGCTTTCTTT. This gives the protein CASSFSRGPEAFF. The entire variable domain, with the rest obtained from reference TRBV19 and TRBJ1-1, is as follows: DGGITQSPKYLFRKEGQNVTLSCEQNLNHDAMYWYRQDPGQGLRLIYYSQIVNDFQKGDIAEGYSVSREKKESFPLTVTSAQKNPTAFYLCASSFSRGPEAFFGQGTRLTVV.